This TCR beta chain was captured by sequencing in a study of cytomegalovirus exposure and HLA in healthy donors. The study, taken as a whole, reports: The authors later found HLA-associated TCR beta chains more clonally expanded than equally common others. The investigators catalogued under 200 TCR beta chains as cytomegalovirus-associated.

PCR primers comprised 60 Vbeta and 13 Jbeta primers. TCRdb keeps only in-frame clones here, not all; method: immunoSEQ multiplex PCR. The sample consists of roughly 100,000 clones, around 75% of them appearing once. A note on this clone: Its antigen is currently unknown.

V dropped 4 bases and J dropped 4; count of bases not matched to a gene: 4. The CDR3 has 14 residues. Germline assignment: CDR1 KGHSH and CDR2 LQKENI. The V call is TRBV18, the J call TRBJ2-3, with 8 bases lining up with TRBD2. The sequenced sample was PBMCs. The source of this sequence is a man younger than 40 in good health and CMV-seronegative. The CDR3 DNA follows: TGTGCCAGCTCACTACGGACTAGCCCAGATACGCAGTATTTT. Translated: CASSLRTSPDTQYF.